This entry lists 13 T cell receptor beta chains sequenced from one sample in a study of shared clonotypes between healthy human individuals. Sequencing used immunoSEQ multiplex PCR; TCRdb keeps in-frame clones, though not all of them. Among 450,000 to 550,000 clones, 79% were seen once, and the ten largest hold approximately 12%. The sequencing sample was made of PBMCs. The receptor set was obtained from a woman aged 40 to 50 in good health. Some clones in this sample may be carry-over from other donors' samples.

The chain uses TRBV27 and TRBJ1-1; no definite D call. V was pared by 2 bases and J by 4 bases, with 8 bases between. From germline, CDR1 is MNHEY and CDR2 SMNVEV (reference sequence). There are 13 residues in the CDR3. The CDR3 nucleotides are TGTGCCAGCAGTTTAGGGGTAGGCACTGAAGCTTTCTTT. It yields the protein CASSLGVGTEAFF.

As for this clone: With a far larger clone one base away, a read error is the likely cause. CDR3 nucleotide sequence: TGCACCAGCAGCCAAGAAGACAGGGGGAACACTGAAGCTTTCTTT. It translates to CTSSQEDRGNTEAFF. The gene calls are TRBV1 and TRBJ1-1; the table assigns TRBD1, which was not confirmed against the DNA. TRBV1 has pseudogene status. The CDR3 is 15 residues long.

The V and J genes are TRBV2 and TRBJ1-5; D is unresolved. The CDR3 extends over 16 amino acids. V lost 2 bases to trimming and J lost 0 bases, with 11 bases between them. Germline V gives CDR1 SNHLY, CDR2 FYNNEI. The CDR3 protein is CASSERWDFSNQPQHF. In DNA form, the CDR3 reads TGTGCCAGCAGTGAACGGTGGGATTTTAGCAATCAGCCCCAGCATTTT.

This chain joins TRBV28 and TRBJ1-4; D ambiguous. The CDR3 is 15 amino acids. V was cut by 3 bases and J by 4 bases, with 12 bases left in between. Germline V lookup: CDR1 MDHEN, CDR2 SYDVKM. The CDR3 region is CASSFRYSLNEKLFF. The CDR3 region has the DNA TGTGCCAGCAGTTTCCGGTACAGCCTTAATGAAAAACTGTTTTTT. The complete variable domain, with remaining parts taken from reference TRBV28 and TRBJ1-4, reads DVKVTQSSRYLVKRTGEKVFLECVQDMDHENMFWYRQDPGLGLRLIYFSYDVKMKEKGDIPEGYSVSREKKERFSLILESASTNQTSMYLCASSFRYSLNEKLFFGSGTQLSVL.

This sequence joins TRBV6-1 and TRBJ2-5; 7 bases align to TRBD2. V lost 11 bases and J lost 1; bases outside the gene matches: 7. Germline CDR1 is MNHNS and CDR2 is SASEGT. This CDR3 comprises 13 residues. CDR3 bases: TGTGCCGCCCAGCGGGGCAGCCAAGAGACCCAGTACTTC. Translating it yields CAAQRGSQETQYF.

This clone has at least ten counts. The DNA for the CDR3 is TGCAGCGTTGAACCTTCCAGGACAGATACGCAGTATTTT. It is translated as CSVEPSRTDTQYF. The chain recombines TRBV29-1 with TRBJ2-3; D not resolved. Trimming stripped 2 bases from V and 3 bases from J, with 9 bases between. In germline, CDR1 is SQVTM, CDR2 ANQGSEA. The CDR3 is made up of 13 amino acids.

V usage is TRBV7-6 and J usage is TRBJ2-2; 11 nucleotides line up with TRBD2. Losses at the gene ends were 0 bases for V and 2 bases for J; bases not matched to a gene: 2. The CDR3 is made up of 17 amino acids. Germline-derived CDR1 and CDR2 are SGHVS and FNYEAQ. As DNA, the CDR3 is TGTGCCAGCAGCTTAGCGCTAGCGGGAGGAAACACCGGGGAGCTGTTTTTT. Translated, it gives CASSLALAGGNTGELFF. Full variable domain (rest looked up from reference TRBV7-6 and TRBJ2-2): GAGVSQSPRYKVTKRGQDVALRCDPISGHVSLYWYRQALGQGPEFLTYFNYEAQQDKSGLPNDRFSAERPEGSISTLTIQRTEQRDSAMYRCASSLALAGGNTGELFFGEGSRLTVL.

The chain carries TRBV18 and TRBJ2-1, with TRBD2 identical over 10 bases. Trimming removed 2 bases from V and 7 bases from J; junction bases left unmatched: 2. Germline CDR1 is KGHSH and CDR2 is LQKENI. This CDR3 is built from 14 residues. The CDR3 here is CASSPNSGGNEQFF. The CDR3 region has the DNA TGTGCCAGCTCACCAAATAGCGGGGGGAATGAGCAGTTCTTC.

This rearrangement joins TRBV5-4 to TRBJ1-2; a weak D match, TRBD1 (6 bases). The germline V gene has CDR1 SGHNT and CDR2 YYREEE (reference sequence). This CDR3 is built from 14 residues. V lost 3 bases to trimming and J lost 0 bases, with 9 bases between them. CDR3 bases: TGTGCCAGCAGCTCACAGGGAACTAACTATGGCTACACCTTC. Translated, it gives CASSSQGTNYGYTF.

This clone was counted once. V is TRBV5-4 and J is TRBJ2-6, with TRBD2 identical over 8 bases. J gave up 2 bases and V 4 bases, and 11 bases lay outside the gene matches. CDR1 and CDR2 (germline): SGHNT, YYREEE (reference sequence). There are 18 residues in the CDR3. CDR3 protein: CASSPHGGGVTGANVLTF. Here the CDR3 DNA reads TGTGCCAGCAGCCCCCACGGGGGGGGCGTTACTGGGGCCAACGTCCTGACTTTC.

To note about this clone: This sample includes further DNA sequences coding for the same CDR3. This chain links TRBV5-1 with TRBJ2-7, with TRBD2 identical over 11 bases. The V gene end was trimmed by 4 bases and the J gene end by 3 bases; junction bases not matched to a gene: 3. The CDR3 covers 14 residues. Germline CDR1 is SGHRS and CDR2 is YFSETQ. CDR3 amino acids: CASSTTSGSYEQYF. CDR3 nucleotides: TGCGCCAGCAGCACTACTAGCGGGAGCTACGAGCAGTACTTC.

Here the CDR3 DNA reads TGCGCCAGCAGTGCCGGCGGGACCGCCTACAATGAGCAGTTCTTC. Amino acid sequence: CASSAGGTAYNEQFF. The gene calls are TRBV10-2 and TRBJ2-1, with D possibly TRBD2 on 6 matching bases. Per the germline V gene, CDR1 is WSHSY and CDR2 is SAAADI. V gave up 4 bases and J gave up 2 bases, with 12 bases separating them. The CDR3 is 15 amino acids.

The genes are TRBV7-9 and TRBJ2-7, with 10 nucleotides matching TRBD1. J was trimmed by 2 bases and V by 5 bases; bases with no gene match: 6. Per germline, CDR1 SEHNR and CDR2 FQNEAQ (reference sequence). This CDR3 is 15 amino acids long. This CDR3 reads CASSPRQGATYEQYF. CDR3 coding DNA: TGTGCCAGCAGCCCTCGACAGGGGGCGACCTACGAGCAGTACTTC.